What follows are 27 T cell receptor beta chains derived from one specimen sequenced in a study of early T cells in non-severe SARS-CoV-2 infection (dated by TCRdb to the early 2020s). The library was obtained by 5' RACE. Reads for this sample came from a NextSeq 500. The public reads were reprocessed in TCRdb via fastp at Q25 and MiXCR, keeping in-frame beta chains. Every CDR3 protein is listed once, alongside the most common genes and DNA of its rows. For this sample there are approximately 30,000 distinct CDR3 sequences; roughly 7.2% appear just once. Jointly, the top ten make up less than 3% of the sample. The specimen was whole blood. These receptors originate from an adult who was a healthcare worker with PCR-confirmed SARS-CoV-2 infection or an uninfected control (not recorded which).

This clonotype was counted many times. The chain links TRBV20-1 to TRBJ2-1, with 14 bases lining up with TRBD2. This CDR3 has 16 residues. The J segment lost 5 bases and the V segment lost 3 bases, leaving 6 bases of the junction unmatched. Per the germline V gene, CDR1 is DFQATT and CDR2 is SNEGSKA (reference sequence). The CDR3 sequence: CSARGTSGRGDNEQFF. CDR3 sequence (DNA): TGCAGTGCTAGGGGGACTAGCGGGAGAGGGGACAATGAGCAGTTCTTC.

This clonotype was seen ten or more times. V gene TRBV7-8 combines with J gene TRBJ1-5, with D possibly matching TRBD1 (6 bases). Germline V gene sequence: CDR1 SGHVS, CDR2 FQNEAQ. CDR3 length: 17 amino acids. The V end was cut by 3 bases, the J end by 0 bases, with 15 bases between. The chain's CDR3 is CASSFDRWQNSNQPQHF. CDR3 coding DNA: TGTGCCAGCAGCTTTGACAGGTGGCAAAATAGCAATCAGCCCCAGCATTTT.

This clonotype was observed a handful of times. This chain joins TRBV30 and TRBJ1-1; D gene ambiguous. V was shortened by 6 bases and J by 1 base, with 9 bases between the two germline ends. This CDR3 comprises 12 residues. CDR1 GTSNPN and CDR2 SVGIG come from the germline V gene (reference sequence). The CDR3 loop reads CACRTSNTEAFF. CDR3 DNA: TGTGCCTGTCGGACCTCGAACACTGAAGCTTTCTTT.

This clonotype occurred many times. V is TRBV28 and J is TRBJ1-3; D perhaps matches TRBD1 (5 bases). Germline V CDR1 and CDR2: MDHEN, SYDVKM. Trimming removed 3 bases from V and 1 base from J, with 7 bases in between. The CDR3 sequence is 14 residues long. Written as DNA, the CDR3 is TGTGCCAGCAGTTTTGGGGCGTCTGGAAACACCATATATTTT. Its translation: CASSFGASGNTIYF.

V gene TRBV6-5 combines with J gene TRBJ1-1; 7 bases map to TRBD1. The V segment lost 4 bases and the J segment 1 base; nucleotides outside the gene matches: 3. Germline V gene lookup returns CDR1 MNHEY and CDR2 SVGAGI. The CDR3 length is 14 residues. The chain's CDR3 is CASSSGTANTEAFF. The DNA for the CDR3 is TGTGCCAGCAGTTCCGGGACAGCGAACACTGAAGCTTTCTTT.

This clonotype was found many times. The rearrangement joins TRBV6-6 to TRBJ2-7; D is undetermined. The CDR3 has 15 residues. CDR1 is MNHNY, CDR2 SVGAGI, per germline (reference sequence). V lost 2 bases, J lost 0 bases, and 11 bases lay in between. As DNA, the CDR3 is TGTGCCAGCAGTTACCGGACGGGTTCCTCCTACGAGCAGTACTTC. Amino acid sequence: CASSYRTGSSYEQYF.

This clonotype was observed many times. The chain carries TRBV7-3 and TRBJ1-3, with a possible D match to TRBD1 (5 bases). V was shortened by 5 bases and J by 0 bases, with 11 bases between the two germline ends. The V gene's germline CDR1 is SGHTA and CDR2 FQGTGA. The CDR3 spans 15 residues. Here the CDR3 DNA reads TGTGCCAGCAGCCCGGGACGGACCTCTGGAAACACCATATATTTT. It encodes CASSPGRTSGNTIYF.

This clonotype was counted ten times or more. CDR3 nucleotides: TGCAGTGCTAGTAAACAGGGGGCATATAGCACCGGGGAGCTGTTTTTT. Its translation: CSASKQGAYSTGELFF. The chain links TRBV20-1 to TRBJ2-2, with 9 positions matching TRBD1. The germline CDR1 and CDR2 sequences are DFQATT and SNEGSKA (reference sequence). The CDR3 sequence is 16 residues long. V dropped 3 bases and J dropped 4; count of bases not matched to a gene: 9.

Remarks on this clonotype: Germline is not matched at one junction end, which may reflect a read error. This CDR3 reads CVSSLAGTYEQYF. The CDR3 bases are TGTGTCAGCAGCTTAGCAGGTACCTACGAGCAGTACTTC. The gene calls are TRBV7-9 and TRBJ2-7; D not resolved. The germline CDR1 and CDR2 sequences are SEHNR and FQNEAQ (reference sequence). The CDR3 is made up of 13 amino acids.

The chain links TRBV3-1 to TRBJ2-6; D perhaps matches TRBD1 (6 bases). The germline CDR1 and CDR2 sequences are LGHDT and YNNKEL (reference sequence). The V gene lost 1 base and the J gene lost 0 bases, with 13 bases spanning the gap. The CDR3 extends over 18 amino acids. CDR3 DNA sequence: TGTGCCAGCAGCCAAGTGGGACACTCTGACTCTGGGGCCAACGTCCTGACTTTC. This sequence encodes CASSQVGHSDSGANVLTF.

This clonotype has a count of ten or more. CDR3 sequence reads: CASSLGYSGPSMFGANVLTF. CDR3 sequence (DNA): TGTGCCAGCAGCTTAGGTTATTCCGGGCCATCTATGTTTGGGGCCAACGTCCTGACTTTC. The chain recombines TRBV7-8 with TRBJ2-6; unclear D gene. Trimming removed 1 base at V and 3 bases at J, with 22 bases between. This CDR3 comprises 20 residues. Germline assignment: CDR1 SGHVS and CDR2 FQNEAQ. Based on the CDR3 plus reference TRBV7-8 and TRBJ2-6, the full variable domain is GAGVSQSPRYKVAKRGQDVALRCDPISGHVSLFWYQQALGQGPEFLTYFQNEAQLDKSGLPSDRFFAERPEGSVSTLKIQRTQQEDSAVYLCASSLGYSGPSMFGANVLTFGAGSRLTVL.

This clonotype was picked up many times. The genes are TRBV24-1 and TRBJ1-2; D perhaps matches TRBD1 (5 bases). Germline V gene data show CDR1 as KGHDR and CDR2 as SFDVKD. The V gene lost 4 bases and the J gene lost 11 bases, with 19 bases spanning the gap. This CDR3 spans 14 amino acids. The CDR3 nucleotides read TGTGCCACCAGTGAGAGGGGAGACCAGAGAGGGTACACCTTC. Encoded protein: CATSERGDQRGYTF.

This clonotype showed up many times. The gene calls are TRBV11-2 and TRBJ2-4; no clear D gene. The CDR3 is made up of 15 amino acids. Per the germline V gene, CDR1 is SGHAT and CDR2 is FQNNGV. Deletions cut 5 bases from V and 7 bases from J, with 18 bases between. In DNA, the CDR3 is TGTGCCAGCAGCCCCACACTTGCCACCTGGAACATTCAGTACTTC. Protein product: CASSPTLATWNIQYF.

This clonotype was found many times. The chain uses TRBV6-1 and TRBJ2-3; 7 bases map to TRBD2. The CDR3 covers 15 residues. The V gene's germline CDR1 is MNHNS and CDR2 SASEGT. Trimming took 4 bases from V and 4 from J; bases not matched to a gene: 8. CDR3 region: CASSGLAGGADTQYF. The CDR3 bases are TGTGCCAGCAGTGGATTAGCGGGTGGGGCAGATACGCAGTATTTT.

The rearrangement uses TRBV10-3 and TRBJ2-7, with D tentatively TRBD2 (6 bases). Trimming cost V 10 bases and J 0 bases, with 16 bases left between them. Per germline, CDR1 ENHRY and CDR2 SYGVKD. There are 14 residues in the CDR3. The CDR3, as DNA: TGTGCCACAGGAACGGCGCGGGACTCCTACGAGCAGTACTTC. This gives the protein CATGTARDSYEQYF.

At least ten counts were recorded for this clonotype. CDR3 sequence reads: CATSSQGYEQYF. DNA for the CDR3: TGTGCCACCAGTTCCCAGGGCTACGAGCAGTACTTC. J is TRBJ2-7 and V is TRBV24-1, with D perhaps matching TRBD1 (5 bases). The CDR3 covers 12 residues. V lost 6 bases to trimming and J lost 3 bases, with 8 bases between them. Germline V gene sequence: CDR1 KGHDR, CDR2 SFDVKD.

This clonotype showed up many times. The CDR3 sequence: CASSPGLADNEQFF. The CDR3 DNA follows: TGTGCCAGCAGCCCTGGACTAGCGGACAATGAGCAGTTCTTC. The V and J genes are TRBV12-3 or TRBV12-4 and TRBJ2-1; TRBD2 matches 10 bases. The CDR3 runs to 14 residues. J gave up 5 bases and V 6 bases, and 4 bases lay outside the gene matches.

For the CDR3, the DNA is TGTGCCAGCAGCCCTGGAGGACAGGGTTACTATGGCTACACCTTC. Protein product: CASSPGGQGYYGYTF. V usage is TRBV11-1 and J usage is TRBJ1-2; 8 nucleotides align to TRBD1. The CDR3 is made up of 15 amino acids. V was clipped by 5 bases and J by 3 bases; unmatched bases: 8. Per the germline V gene, CDR1 is SGHAT and CDR2 is FQDESV (reference sequence).

This clonotype appeared many times. V gene TRBV7-6 combines with J gene TRBJ2-6; TRBD1 is a possible D gene (5 bases). The CDR3 totals 14 residues. Germline V gene lookup returns CDR1 SGHVS and CDR2 FNYEAQ. V lost 5 bases to trimming and J lost 2 bases, with 7 bases between them. CDR3 in DNA: TGTGCCAGCAGCAGGGGTCCTGGGGCCAACGTCCTGACTTTC. Its protein is CASSRGPGANVLTF.

For this clonotype: A much larger clone differs by one base, so this may be a read error. This chain links TRBV10-1 with TRBJ2-7, with D perhaps TRBD2 (6 bases). The CDR3 runs to 14 residues. Germline loops: CDR1 WNHNN, CDR2 SYGVQD (reference sequence). The CDR3 bases are TGCGTCAGCTCAGTCGGCGGGGCCCCCTACGAGCAGTACTTC. Its protein is CVSSVGGAPYEQYF.

This clonotype appeared a few times. The J gene is TRBJ2-4, the V gene TRBV28; 11 nucleotides match TRBD2. V trimming: 5 bases; J trimming: 7 bases; junction bases outside the gene matches: 4. Germline assignment: CDR1 MDHEN and CDR2 SYDVKM. CDR3 length equals 14 residues. In nucleotides, the CDR3 is TGTGCCAGCAGTCTGATAGCGGGAGGGAACATTCAGTACTTC. Its translation: CASSLIAGGNIQYF.

The table lists this clonotype with many counts. In DNA form, the CDR3 reads TGTGCCAGCAGCCGGGGGACAGGGGGTTATTCACCCCTCCACTTT. Translating gives CASSRGTGGYSPLHF. This chain links TRBV14 with TRBJ1-6; 11 positions agree with TRBD1. Germline assignment: CDR1 SGHDN and CDR2 FVKESK. The V and J ends lost 4 bases and 8 bases, in that order; junction bases with no gene match: 4. The CDR3 length is 15 residues. Full variable domain (missing parts from reference TRBV14 and TRBJ1-6): EAGVTQFPSHSVIEKGQTVTLRCDPISGHDNLYWYRRVMGKEIKFLLHFVKESKQDESGMPNNRFLAERTGGTYSTLKVQPAELEDSGVYFCASSRGTGGYSPLHFGNGTRLTVT.

This clonotype qualifies as medium-sized. V and J are TRBV29-1 and TRBJ1-1; 9 nucleotides line up with TRBD1. The V gene end was trimmed by 7 bases and the J gene end by 4 bases; junction bases not matched to a gene: 4. The CDR3 is made up of 12 amino acids. The germline gives CDR1 SQVTM, CDR2 ANQGSEA. The CDR3 DNA reads as TGCAGCGCATCGGGACAGGGCACTGAAGCTTTCTTT. Translated: CSASGQGTEAFF. The full variable domain, completed using reference TRBV29-1 and TRBJ1-1, is SAVISQKPSRDICQRGTSLTIQCQVDSQVTMMFWYRQQPGQSLTLIATANQGSEATYESGFVIDKFPISRPNLTFSTLTVSNMSPEDSSIYLCSASGQGTEAFFGQGTRLTVV.

This clonotype came up many times. The rearrangement links TRBV6-1 to TRBJ1-2; D might be TRBD1 (5 bases). The V and J ends lost 0 bases and 5 bases respectively, with 10 bases between them. In germline, CDR1 is MNHNS, CDR2 SASEGT. The CDR3 totals 14 residues. The CDR3 nucleotides read TGTGCCAGCAGTGAAGCGGGCAGGGTTTATGGCTACACCTTC. Translating gives CASSEAGRVYGYTF.

This clonotype was counted at least ten times. The chain uses TRBV7-9 and TRBJ1-2; D gene uncertain. Trimming pared 11 bases from V and 3 bases from J, leaving 31 bases between. Germline CDR1 and CDR2: SEHNR and FQNEAQ (reference sequence). The CDR3 is made up of 18 amino acids. As DNA, the CDR3 is TGTGCCGGTATCCGGGCTGGAAGGTACGACGAAGAACACTATGGCTACACCTTC. It is translated as CAGIRAGRYDEEHYGYTF.

The DNA for the CDR3 is TGTGCCAGCAGTTTACCGGGACAGGGCACAGATACGCAGTATTTT. The encoded protein is CASSLPGQGTDTQYF. The rearrangement joins TRBV28 to TRBJ2-3; 8 bases match TRBD1. Losses at the gene ends were 2 bases for V and 1 base for J; bases not matched to a gene: 2. This CDR3 spans 15 amino acids. Germline V CDR1 and CDR2: MDHEN, SYDVKM.

This clonotype was counted many times. This chain uses TRBV5-6 with TRBJ2-1; TRBD2 is a possible D gene (6 bases). This CDR3 is 14 amino acids long. Germline V gene lookup returns CDR1 SGHDT and CDR2 YYEEEE. V was shortened by 4 bases and J by 8 bases, with 16 bases between the two germline ends. CDR3 residues: CASSRPGETDEQFF. Here the CDR3 DNA reads TGTGCCAGCAGCCGTCCGGGGGAGACTGATGAGCAGTTCTTC.